This T cell receptor beta chain came from a study of CD8 T cells in ankylosing spondylitis. Regarding the study as a whole: In peripheral blood, disease-linked CD8+ clones occurred at relatively low frequencies. Earlier reports found some motif variants in synovial fluid and blood in reactive arthritis.

CDR3 length: 12 amino acids. Looked up from germline, CDR1 is SQVTM and CDR2 is ANQGSEA. V lost 4 bases and J 0 bases, leaving 6 bases between the germline ends. Libraries for TCR beta were made by quantitative 5'-RACE with molecular barcodes. TCRdb re-called the 5' RACE reads through MiXCR, storing one row per CDR3 protein. Of around 250,000 distinct CDR3 sequences in the sample, more than 15% are singletons; the top ten hold under 40%. Details on this clonotype: The antigen remains unidentified.

Material for sequencing was blood, either unsorted or a sorted T cell fraction (not recorded which). This sequence originates from a male donor with ankylosing spondylitis or in good health (not recorded which). The chain has TRBV29-1 and TRBJ1-1; D gene ambiguous. CDR3 DNA sequence: TGCAGCGTTGCACAGATGAACACTGAAGCTTTCTTT. It specifies CSVAQMNTEAFF.